This TCR beta chain came from a study of a mutant IDH1 vaccine in newly diagnosed glioma. Study at large: The therapy given earlier, which was standard therapy, consisted of radiotherapy, temozolomide, or both, and most of the patients received both. The study's findings and limits: Pseudoprogression appeared unlinked to shifts in leading peripheral T cell clonotypes. Altogether, 93.3% of patients exhibited vaccine-induced immune responses.

Time point of the sample: baseline, week 1 (first vaccination visit). Treatment in this sample: pre-vaccination baseline after standard-of-care therapy. Only in-frame clones appear in the TCRdb table, and some are missing; sequencing was by immunoSEQ multiplex PCR. The data contain approximately 92,000 clones, under 90% of them singletons. Comments on this clone: As yet, its antigen is unknown.

The receptor was isolated from a woman in her forties or fifties with glioma. The sequencing here drew on PBMCs, taken from a glioma patient treated with radiotherapy, temozolomide or both.

The CDR3 DNA follows: TGCGCCAGCTCTCCTAGGGGGTCTTTCAACACTGAAGCTTTCTTT. Residues: CASSPRGSFNTEAFF. The chain has TRBV5-1 and TRBJ1-1, with a tentative D call TRBD1 (6 bases). The germline V gene has CDR1 SGHRS and CDR2 YFSETQ. This CDR3 spans 15 amino acids. V was shortened by 7 bases and J by 2 bases, with 18 bases between the two germline ends.